The 9 T cell receptor beta chains below come from one sample, sequenced in a study of beta chain features in type 1 diabetes (dated by TCRdb to between 2018 and 2020). Library preparation used the immunoSEQ multiplex PCR assay. All of the isolated RNA was reverse transcribed with the High Capacity cDNA Reverse Transcription Kit, so expressed TCRB transcripts were sequenced. Sourced from immuneACCESS, this table was stored by TCRdb with only in-frame sequences that have V and J called. A share of the clones is absent; for the studies checked, an unresolved V gene accounts for under half, and the remainder has no known explanation. Here the sample has fewer than 650,000 clones; roughly a sixth occur a single time. Of the sample, under 0.095% is held by the ten largest clones. Sequenced: naive CD4+ T cells from blood. The sample's cell subset or site label, in plain terms: true naive CD4+ T cells. The origin of the receptors is a man younger than 35 in good health.

The chain has TRBV4-1 and TRBJ2-5, with a weak D call TRBD2 (6 bases). This CDR3 is 14 amino acids long. The V gene lost 0 bases and the J gene lost 7 bases, with 12 bases spanning the gap. Germline V gene sequence: CDR1 MGHRA, CDR2 YSYEKL. The CDR3 nucleotides are TGCGCCAGCAGCCAAGATTTCAGAGCGGGGACCCAGTACTTC. Translation: CASSQDFRAGTQYF.

V usage is TRBV6-6 and J usage is TRBJ1-1; 7 bases are a match to TRBD1. The CDR3 loop spans 16 amino acids. The V segment lost 5 bases and the J segment 4 bases; nucleotides outside the gene matches: 13. Germline V gene data show CDR1 as MNHNY and CDR2 as SVGAGI (reference sequence). The CDR3 DNA is TGTGCCAGCAGTCCCCAGAACTCAGGGGGAGCCACTGAAGCTTTCTTT. Protein: CASSPQNSGGATEAFF.

This rearrangement joins TRBV21-1 to TRBJ1-5; TRBD1 was called by the table and not checked on the DNA. TRBV21-1 is a known pseudogene. This CDR3 has 14 residues. This chain's CDR3 is CASSTGGTNQPQHF. In DNA, the CDR3 is TGTGCCAGCAGCACAGGGGGGACCAATCAGCCCCAGCATTTT.

The chain links TRBV7-9 to TRBJ2-7; 8 positions agree with TRBD1. The CDR3 has 13 amino acids. The trim removed 5 bases at V and 10 bases at J, leaving 10 bases unmatched. Per germline, CDR1 SEHNR and CDR2 FQNEAQ (reference sequence). This CDR3 is CASSGQDREVQYF. CDR3 coding DNA: TGTGCCAGCAGCGGACAGGACAGGGAAGTTCAGTACTTC.

CDR3: CASRTAQRGLYEQYF. CDR3 DNA: TGTGCCAGCAGGACCGCCCAGCGGGGGTTATACGAGCAGTACTTC. The chain carries TRBV5-4 and TRBJ2-7, with TRBD2 matching 8 bases. This CDR3 is 15 amino acids long. CDR1 is SGHNT, CDR2 YYREEE, per germline (reference sequence). The V segment lost 5 bases and the J segment 4 bases; nucleotides outside the gene matches: 11.

This clone appeared a few times. The chain carries TRBV11-3 and TRBJ2-7, with D perhaps matching TRBD1 (7 bases). This CDR3 region has 14 residues. Germline V gene data show CDR1 as SGHNT and CDR2 as YENEEA. With 3 bases removed from V and 3 bases from J, the gap between germline ends came to 12 bases. The CDR3 region has the DNA TGTGCCAGCAGCTTGGCGGGACAGCACTACGAGCAGTACTTC. Translation gives CASSLAGQHYEQYF.

This clone was recorded a few times. This chain links TRBV29-1 with TRBJ1-1, with D perhaps TRBD1 (5 bases). The V gene's germline CDR1 is SQVTM and CDR2 ANQGSEA. The CDR3 consists of 11 residues. Trimming removed 2 bases at V and 11 bases at J, with 12 bases between. Here the CDR3 reads CSVEYLRGAFF. The CDR3 nucleotides read TGCAGCGTTGAATACCTTCGGGGGGCTTTCTTT.

This clone has just a few counts. The chain has TRBV27 and TRBJ1-4; D uncertain. Germline V gene data show CDR1 as MNHEY and CDR2 as SMNVEV (reference sequence). The CDR3 length is 16 residues. V gave up 6 bases and J gave up 4 bases, with 18 bases separating them. DNA for the CDR3: TGTGCCAGCAGCCGCGATGCCCACGGGGTTAATGAAAAACTGTTTTTT. It codes for CASSRDAHGVNEKLFF.

This clone has a handful of counts. V usage is TRBV5-4 and J usage is TRBJ1-2; unclear D gene. V shed 0 bases and J shed 0 bases, with 9 bases lying between them. The CDR3 is made up of 15 amino acids. Per the germline V gene, CDR1 is SGHNT and CDR2 is YYREEE (reference sequence). The CDR3 coding sequence is TGTGCCAGCAGCTTGGGGACCATTACTAACTATGGCTACACCTTC. Translating gives CASSLGTITNYGYTF.